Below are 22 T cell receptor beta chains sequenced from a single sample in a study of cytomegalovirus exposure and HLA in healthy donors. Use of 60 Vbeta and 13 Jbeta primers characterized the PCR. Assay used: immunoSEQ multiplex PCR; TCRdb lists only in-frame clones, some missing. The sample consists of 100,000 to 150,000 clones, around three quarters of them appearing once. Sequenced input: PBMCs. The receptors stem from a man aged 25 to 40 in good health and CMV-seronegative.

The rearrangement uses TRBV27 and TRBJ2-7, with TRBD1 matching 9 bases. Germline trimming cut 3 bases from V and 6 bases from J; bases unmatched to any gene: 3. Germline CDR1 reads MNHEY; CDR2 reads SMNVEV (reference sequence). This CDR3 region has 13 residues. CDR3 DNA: TGTGCCAGCAGTTTCTCGGACAGGGGCGAGCAGTACTTC. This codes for CASSFSDRGEQYF.

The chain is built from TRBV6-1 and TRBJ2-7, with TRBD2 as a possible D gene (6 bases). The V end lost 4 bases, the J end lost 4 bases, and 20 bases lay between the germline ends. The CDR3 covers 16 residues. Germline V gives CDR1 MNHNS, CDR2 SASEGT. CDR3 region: CASSAQQGGMGYEQYF. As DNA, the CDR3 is TGTGCCAGCAGTGCTCAGCAGGGCGGGATGGGGTACGAGCAGTACTTC.

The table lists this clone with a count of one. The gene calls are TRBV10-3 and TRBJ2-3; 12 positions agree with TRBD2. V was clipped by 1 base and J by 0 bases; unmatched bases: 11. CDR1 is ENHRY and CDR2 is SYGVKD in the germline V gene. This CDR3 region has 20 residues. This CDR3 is CAISELRTSGIKRSTDTQYF. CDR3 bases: TGTGCCATCAGTGAGTTGAGGACTAGCGGGATCAAACGTAGCACAGATACGCAGTATTTT.

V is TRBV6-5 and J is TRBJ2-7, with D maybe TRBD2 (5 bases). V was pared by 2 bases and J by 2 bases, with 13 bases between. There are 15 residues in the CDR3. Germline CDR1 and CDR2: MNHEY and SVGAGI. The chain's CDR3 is CASSYKASTTYEQYF. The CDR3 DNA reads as TGTGCCAGCAGTTACAAAGCTAGCACGACCTACGAGCAGTACTTC.

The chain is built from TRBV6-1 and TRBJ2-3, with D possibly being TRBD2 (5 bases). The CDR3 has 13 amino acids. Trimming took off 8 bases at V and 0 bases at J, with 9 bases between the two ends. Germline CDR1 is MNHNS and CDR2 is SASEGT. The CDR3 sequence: CASGRESTDTQYF. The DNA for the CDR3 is TGTGCCAGCGGACGGGAAAGCACAGATACGCAGTATTTT.

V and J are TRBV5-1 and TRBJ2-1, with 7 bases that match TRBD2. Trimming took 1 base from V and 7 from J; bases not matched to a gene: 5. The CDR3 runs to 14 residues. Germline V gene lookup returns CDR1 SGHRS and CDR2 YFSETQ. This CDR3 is CASSLYGLGNEQFF. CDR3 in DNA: TGCGCCAGCAGCTTGTACGGACTAGGGAATGAGCAGTTCTTC.

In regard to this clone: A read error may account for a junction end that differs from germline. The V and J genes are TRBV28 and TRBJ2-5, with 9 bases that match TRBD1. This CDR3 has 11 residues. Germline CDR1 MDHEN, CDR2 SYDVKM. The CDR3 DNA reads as TGTGCCAGCAGTTTCGGGACAGGGAAAAACTTC. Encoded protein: CASSFGTGKNF.

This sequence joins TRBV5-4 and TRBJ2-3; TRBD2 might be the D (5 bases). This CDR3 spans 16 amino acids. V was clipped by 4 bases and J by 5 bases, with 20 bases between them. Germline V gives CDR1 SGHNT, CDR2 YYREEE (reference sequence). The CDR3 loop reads CASSLLAPSFGDTQYF. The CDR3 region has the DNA TGTGCCAGCAGCCTCCTTGCTCCTAGCTTCGGAGATACGCAGTATTTT.

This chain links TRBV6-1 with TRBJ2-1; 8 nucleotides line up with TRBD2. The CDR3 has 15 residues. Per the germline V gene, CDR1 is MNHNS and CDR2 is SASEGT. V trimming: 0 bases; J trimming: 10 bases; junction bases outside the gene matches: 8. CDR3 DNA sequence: TGTGCCAGCAGTGAAGCCTCCGGGGGGGCTGTGGAGCAGTTCTTC. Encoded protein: CASSEASGGAVEQFF.

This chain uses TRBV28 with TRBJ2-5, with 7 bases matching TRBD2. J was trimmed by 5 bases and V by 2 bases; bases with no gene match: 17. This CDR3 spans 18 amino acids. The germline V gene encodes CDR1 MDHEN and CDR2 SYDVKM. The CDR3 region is CASSLVVSGVLFRETQYF. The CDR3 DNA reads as TGTGCCAGCAGTTTAGTTGTCAGCGGGGTACTCTTCAGGGAGACCCAGTACTTC.

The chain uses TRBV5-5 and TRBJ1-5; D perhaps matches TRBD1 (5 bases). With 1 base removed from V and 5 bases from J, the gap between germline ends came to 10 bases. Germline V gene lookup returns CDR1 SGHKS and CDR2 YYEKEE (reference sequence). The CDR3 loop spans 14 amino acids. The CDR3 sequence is CASSLFGADQPQHF. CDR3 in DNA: TGTGCCAGCAGCTTGTTTGGGGCAGATCAGCCCCAGCATTTT.

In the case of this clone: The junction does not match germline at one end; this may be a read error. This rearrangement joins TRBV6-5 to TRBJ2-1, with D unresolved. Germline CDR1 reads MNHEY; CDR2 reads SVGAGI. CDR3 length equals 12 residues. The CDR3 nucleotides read TGTGCCAGCAGTCCCTCCCACAATGAGCAGTTCTTC. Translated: CASSPSHNEQFF.

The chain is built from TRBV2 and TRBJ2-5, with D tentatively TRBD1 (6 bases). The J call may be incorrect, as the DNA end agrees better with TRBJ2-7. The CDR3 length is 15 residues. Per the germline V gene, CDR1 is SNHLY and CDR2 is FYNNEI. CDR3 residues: CASSESIWGLYEQYF. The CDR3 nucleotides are TGTGCCAGCAGTGAAAGTATCTGGGGGCTGTACGAGCAGTACTTC.

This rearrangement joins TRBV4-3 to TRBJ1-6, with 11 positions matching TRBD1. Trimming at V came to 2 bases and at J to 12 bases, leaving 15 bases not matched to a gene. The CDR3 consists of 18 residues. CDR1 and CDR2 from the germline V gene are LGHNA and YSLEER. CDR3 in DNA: TGCGCCAGCAGCCAATTTGGCGGGGGACAGGGGGAATCCGGACCCCTCCACTTT. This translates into CASSQFGGGQGESGPLHF.

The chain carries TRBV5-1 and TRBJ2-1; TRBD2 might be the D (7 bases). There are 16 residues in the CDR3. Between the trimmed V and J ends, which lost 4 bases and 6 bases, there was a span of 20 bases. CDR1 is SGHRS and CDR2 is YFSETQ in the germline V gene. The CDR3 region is CASSPMGAGVTNEQFF. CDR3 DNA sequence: TGCGCCAGCAGCCCGATGGGGGCGGGGGTCACCAATGAGCAGTTCTTC.

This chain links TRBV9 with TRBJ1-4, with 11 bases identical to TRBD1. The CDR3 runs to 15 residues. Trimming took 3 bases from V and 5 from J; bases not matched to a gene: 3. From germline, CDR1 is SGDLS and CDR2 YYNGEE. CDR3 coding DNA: TGTGCCAGCAGCGGAGGGGACAGGGGGAATGAAAAACTGTTTTTT. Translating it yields CASSGGDRGNEKLFF.

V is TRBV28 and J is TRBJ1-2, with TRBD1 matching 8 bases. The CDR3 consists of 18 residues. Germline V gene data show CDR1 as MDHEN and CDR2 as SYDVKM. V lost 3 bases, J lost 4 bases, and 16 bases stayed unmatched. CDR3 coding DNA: TGTGCCAGCAGTTTTTCTCCGCTTGACAGGGGCCGGGGCTATGGCTACACCTTC. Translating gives CASSFSPLDRGRGYGYTF.

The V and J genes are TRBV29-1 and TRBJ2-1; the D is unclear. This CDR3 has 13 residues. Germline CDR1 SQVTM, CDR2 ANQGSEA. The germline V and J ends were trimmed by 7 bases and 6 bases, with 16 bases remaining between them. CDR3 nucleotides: TGCAGCGCTGCGGCTGCGGCAACCAATGAGCAGTTCTTC. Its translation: CSAAAAATNEQFF.

This CDR3 reads CASSFDRPNQPQHF. The CDR3 nucleotides are TGTGCCAGCAGCTTCGACAGACCAAATCAGCCCCAGCATTTT. The rearrangement joins TRBV28 to TRBJ1-5, with D maybe TRBD1 (5 bases). Trimming shortened V by 6 bases and J by 4 bases, and 13 bases separated the two germline ends. The CDR3 is 14 residues long. CDR1 MDHEN and CDR2 SYDVKM come from the germline V gene.

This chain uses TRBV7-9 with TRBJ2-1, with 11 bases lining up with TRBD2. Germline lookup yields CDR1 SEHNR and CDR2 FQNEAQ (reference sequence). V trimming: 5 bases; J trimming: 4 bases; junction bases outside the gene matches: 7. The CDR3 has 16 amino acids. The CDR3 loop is CASSKAGTSGYNEQFF. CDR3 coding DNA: TGTGCCAGCAGCAAAGCCGGGACTAGCGGATACAATGAGCAGTTCTTC.

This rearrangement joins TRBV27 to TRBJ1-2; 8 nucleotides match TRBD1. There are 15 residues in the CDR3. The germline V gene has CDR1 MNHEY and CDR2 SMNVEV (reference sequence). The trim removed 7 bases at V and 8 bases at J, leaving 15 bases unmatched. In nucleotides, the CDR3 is TGTGCCAGCACCCCTCTGGACAGGGTAGAGGGGGGCTACACCTTC. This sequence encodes CASTPLDRVEGGYTF.

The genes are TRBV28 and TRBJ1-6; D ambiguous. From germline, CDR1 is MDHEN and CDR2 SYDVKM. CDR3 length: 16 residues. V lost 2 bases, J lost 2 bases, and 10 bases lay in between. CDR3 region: CASSLGPVPYNSPLHF. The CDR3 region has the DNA TGTGCCAGCAGTTTAGGCCCAGTCCCCTATAATTCACCCCTCCACTTT. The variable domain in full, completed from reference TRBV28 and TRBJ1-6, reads DVKVTQSSRYLVKRTGEKVFLECVQDMDHENMFWYRQDPGLGLRLIYFSYDVKMKEKGDIPEGYSVSREKKERFSLILESASTNQTSMYLCASSLGPVPYNSPLHFGNGTRLTVT.